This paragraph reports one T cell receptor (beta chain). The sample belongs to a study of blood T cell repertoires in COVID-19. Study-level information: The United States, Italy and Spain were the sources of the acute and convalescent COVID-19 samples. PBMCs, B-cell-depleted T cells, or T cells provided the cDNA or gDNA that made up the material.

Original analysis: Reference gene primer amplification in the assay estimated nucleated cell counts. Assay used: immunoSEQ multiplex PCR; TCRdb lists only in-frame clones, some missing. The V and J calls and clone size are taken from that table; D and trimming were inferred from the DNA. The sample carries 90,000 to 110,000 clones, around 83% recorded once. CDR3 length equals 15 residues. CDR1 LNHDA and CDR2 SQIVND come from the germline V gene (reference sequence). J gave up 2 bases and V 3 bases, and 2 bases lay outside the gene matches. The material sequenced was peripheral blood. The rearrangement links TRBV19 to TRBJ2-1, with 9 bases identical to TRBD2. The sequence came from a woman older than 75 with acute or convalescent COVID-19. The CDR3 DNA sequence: TGTGCCAGTAGTATTTCTAGCGGGGCCTACAATGAGCAGTTCTTC. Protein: CASSISSGAYNEQFF.